These T cell receptor beta chains were read from a single sample in a study of T cell responses to AZD1222 COVID-19 vaccine. The protocol was immunoSEQ multiplex PCR, while the TCRdb copy is restricted to in-frame clones and leaves out a portion. The top ten clones hold more than 1.5% of a sample with about 100,000 clones, approximately 91% of them seen once. The sample was peripheral blood, taken on day 0 of AZD1222 vaccination. These TCRs come from an adult in good health. The conserved cysteine and the conserved F or W are not part of the CDR3 here. A D gene is named only where the DNA matches it firmly.

D: TRBD1; J: TRBJ1-2; V: TRBV2; CDR3: ASSAGQDPNT
D: -; J: TRBJ2-2; V: TRBV5-1; CDR3: ASSLGPGSGDTGELF
D: -; J: TRBJ2-3; V: TRBV29-1; CDR3: SVESGAGATDTQY
D: -; J: TRBJ2-5; V: TRBV18; CDR3: ASSLRYQETQY
D: -; J: TRBJ1-1; V: TRBV7-8; CDR3: ASSRGEAEAF
D: TRBD2; J: TRBJ2-3; V: TRBV7-3; CDR3: ASSRTSGSSDTQY
D: TRBD1; J: TRBJ2-1; V: TRBV7-8; CDR3: ASSLAAGTGNEQF
D: TRBD1; J: TRBJ1-2; V: TRBV4-2; CDR3: ASSQGRQGALENGYT
D: -; J: TRBJ2-1; V: TRBV2; CDR3: ASSRVRDIPGF
D: -; J: TRBJ1-5; V: TRBV12-3/TRBV12-4; CDR3: ASSLLGNQPQH
D: -; J: TRBJ2-3; V: TRBV5-1; CDR3: ASSLEGTDTQY
D: TRBD1; J: TRBJ1-2; V: TRBV30; CDR3: AWSAQGGYGYT
D: TRBD1; J: TRBJ1-5; V: TRBV7-2; CDR3: ASSVRTGIDQPQH
D: TRBD1; J: TRBJ1-3; V: TRBV6-5; CDR3: ASSLRGRYGNTIY
D: -; J: TRBJ1-5; V: TRBV6-6; CDR3: ASSQQPSRENNQPQH
D: TRBD2; J: TRBJ2-1; V: TRBV5-4; CDR3: ASRGAGVPYNEQF
D: -; J: TRBJ2-1; V: TRBV10-3; CDR3: AFAEGDGIHNEQF
D: TRBD2; J: TRBJ2-1; V: TRBV5-1; CDR3: ASSLAYGSGIYNEQF
D: -; J: TRBJ2-7; V: TRBV28; CDR3: ASSLYAGYYEQY
D: -; J: TRBJ2-5; V: TRBV5-4; CDR3: ASSAPSGGGAGGTQY
D: TRBD1; J: TRBJ1-4; V: TRBV6-4; CDR3: ASSDAQLGQVNEKLF
D: -; J: TRBJ2-7; V: TRBV10-1; CDR3: ASSGQSSYEQY
D: -; J: TRBJ1-3; V: TRBV28; CDR3: ASRTASSGNTIY
D: TRBD1; J: TRBJ1-2; V: TRBV2; CDR3: ASSEGQGGLYGYT
D: -; J: TRBJ2-1; V: TRBV6-1; CDR3: ASSEGNTAFYNEQF
D: -; J: TRBJ1-6; V: TRBV28; CDR3: ASRENSPLH
D: -; J: TRBJ1-5; V: TRBV6-5; CDR3: ASSALQNQPQH
D: -; J: TRBJ2-3; V: TRBV18; CDR3: ASSPIGTVTASTDTQY
D: TRBD1; J: TRBJ1-3; V: TRBV19; CDR3: ASSPTGGSGNTIY
D: -; J: TRBJ2-2; V: TRBV2; CDR3: ASITSGELF
D: TRBD1; J: TRBJ1-1; V: TRBV28; CDR3: ASSLLFGTADTEAF
D: -; J: TRBJ2-6; V: TRBV9; CDR3: ASERGANVLT
D: -; J: TRBJ1-4; V: TRBV2; CDR3: ASREEQRNEKLF
D: -; J: TRBJ2-7; V: TRBV6-5; CDR3: ASSSRSYEQY
D: -; J: TRBJ1-6; V: TRBV18; CDR3: ASSPQSGRGDSPLH
D: TRBD1; J: TRBJ2-7; V: TRBV3-1/TRBV3-2; CDR3: ASSSPGQGSDEQY
D: -; J: TRBJ1-1; V: TRBV6-5; CDR3: ASSYFGRGTGTEAF
D: -; J: TRBJ1-4; V: TRBV5-6; CDR3: ASSLLGTTNEKLF
D: -; J: TRBJ1-1; V: TRBV29-1; CDR3: SVEATLMNTEAF
D: -; J: TRBJ1-4; V: TRBV30; CDR3: AYRINEKLF
D: TRBD2; J: TRBJ2-1; V: TRBV10-3; CDR3: AISGLAGRANEQF
D: -; J: TRBJ2-2; V: TRBV19; CDR3: ASSIVRTRQGFTGELF
D: TRBD1; J: TRBJ1-1; V: TRBV5-6; CDR3: ASSSTGGTEAF